This T cell receptor beta chain was recorded in a study of T cells expressing NK-cell markers. TCRdb reprocessed the 5' RACE reads and reports one entry per CDR3 protein, with no DNA. Its table lists hundreds of thousands of distinct CDR3 sequences. This CDR3 region has 16 residues. The sample consisted of blood T cells: a sorted CD56 or NKG2C T cell subset, CD4+ or CD8+ T cells, or bulk PBMC T cells (not recorded which). J is TRBJ1-5 and V is TRBV12-3 or TRBV12-4; the TCRdb call, TRBD1, lacks DNA for checking. This receptor was identified in a man between 18 and 35 years old in good health. CDR3 region: CASSLNRGVSNQPQHF.